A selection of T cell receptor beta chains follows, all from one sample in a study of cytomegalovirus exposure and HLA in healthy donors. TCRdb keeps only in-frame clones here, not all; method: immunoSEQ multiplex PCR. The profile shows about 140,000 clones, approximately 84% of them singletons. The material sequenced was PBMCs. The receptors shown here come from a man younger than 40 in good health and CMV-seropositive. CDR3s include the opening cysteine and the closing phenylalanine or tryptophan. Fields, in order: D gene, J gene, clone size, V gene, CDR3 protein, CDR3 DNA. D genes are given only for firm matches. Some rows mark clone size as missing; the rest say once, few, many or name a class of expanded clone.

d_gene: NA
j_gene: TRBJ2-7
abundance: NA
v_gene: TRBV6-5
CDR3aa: CASSYGQVYEQYF
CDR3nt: TGTGCCAGCAGTTACGGGCAGGTCTACGAGCAGTACTTC

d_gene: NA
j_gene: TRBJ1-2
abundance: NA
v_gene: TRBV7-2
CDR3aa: CASSLGGAASYYTF
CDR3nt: TGTGCCAGCAGCTTGGGTGGGGCGGCAAGTTACTACACCTTC

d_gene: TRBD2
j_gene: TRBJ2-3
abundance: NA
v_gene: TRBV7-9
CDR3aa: CSSSLVAGGTDTQYF
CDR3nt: TGTTCCAGCAGCTTAGTTGCGGGGGGCACAGATACGCAGTATTTT

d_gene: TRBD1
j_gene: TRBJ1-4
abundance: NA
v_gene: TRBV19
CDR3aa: CASSTSWTGAGATNEKLFF
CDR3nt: TGTGCCAGTAGTACCTCTTGGACAGGGGCCGGGGCAACTAATGAAAAACTGTTTTTT

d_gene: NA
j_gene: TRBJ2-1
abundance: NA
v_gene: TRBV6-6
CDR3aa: CASSYGQRNEQFF
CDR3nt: TGTGCCAGCAGTTACGGGCAGCGGAATGAGCAGTTCTTC

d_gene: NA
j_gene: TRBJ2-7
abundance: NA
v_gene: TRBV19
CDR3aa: CASSIGQANAYEQYF
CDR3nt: TGTGCCAGTAGTATTGGGCAGGCGAACGCCTACGAGCAGTACTTC

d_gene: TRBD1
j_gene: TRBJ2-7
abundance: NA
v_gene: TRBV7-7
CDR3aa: CASSPQQGAGEQYF
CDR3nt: TGTGCCAGCAGCCCCCAACAGGGGGCGGGGGAGCAGTACTTC

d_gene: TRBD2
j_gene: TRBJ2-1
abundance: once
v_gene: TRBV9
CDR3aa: CASSVDGTSGSNEQFF
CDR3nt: TGTGCCAGCAGCGTTGATGGGACTAGCGGGTCTAATGAGCAGTTCTTC

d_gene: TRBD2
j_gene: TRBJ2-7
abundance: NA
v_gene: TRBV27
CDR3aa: CASSLGAGGTYEQYF
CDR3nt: TGTGCCAGCAGTTTAGGGGCGGGAGGTACCTACGAGCAGTACTTC

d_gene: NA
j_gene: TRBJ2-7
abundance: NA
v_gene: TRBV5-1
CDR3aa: CASSPGLPEQYF
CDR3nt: TGCGCCAGCAGCCCAGGGCTGCCCGAGCAGTACTTC

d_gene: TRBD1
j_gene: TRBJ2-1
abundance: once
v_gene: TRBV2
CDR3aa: CASSSAGTGGHREQFF
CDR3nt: TGTGCCAGCAGTTCCGCCGGGACAGGGGGTCATAGGGAGCAGTTCTTC

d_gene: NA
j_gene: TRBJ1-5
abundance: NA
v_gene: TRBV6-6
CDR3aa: CASSYVGDQPQHF
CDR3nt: TGTGCCAGCAGTTACGTGGGCGATCAGCCCCAGCATTTT

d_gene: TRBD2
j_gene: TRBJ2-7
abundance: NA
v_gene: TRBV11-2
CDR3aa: CASRSVLAGVYEQYF
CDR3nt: TGTGCCAGCAGGTCCGTACTAGCGGGAGTGTACGAGCAGTACTTC

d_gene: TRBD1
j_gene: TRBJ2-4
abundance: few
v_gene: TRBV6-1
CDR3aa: CASNKGAAKNIQYF
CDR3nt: TGTGCCAGCAATAAGGGGGCGGCCAAAAACATTCAGTACTTC

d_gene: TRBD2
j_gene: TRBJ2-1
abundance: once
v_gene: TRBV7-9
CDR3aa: CASSSWTSGIYNEQFF
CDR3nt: TGTGCCAGCAGCTCCTGGACTAGCGGAATCTACAATGAGCAGTTCTTC

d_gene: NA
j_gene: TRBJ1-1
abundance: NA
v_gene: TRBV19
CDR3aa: CASSSETGEAFF
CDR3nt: TGTGCCAGTAGTAGTGAGACGGGAGAAGCTTTCTTT

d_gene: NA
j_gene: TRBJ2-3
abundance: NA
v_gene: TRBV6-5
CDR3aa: CASSVRGPDTQYF
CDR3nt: TGTGCCAGCAGTGTCAGGGGACCAGATACGCAGTATTTT

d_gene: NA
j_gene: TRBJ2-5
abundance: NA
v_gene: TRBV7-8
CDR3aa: CASSSVEETQYF
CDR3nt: TGTGCCAGCAGCTCGGTCGAAGAGACCCAGTACTTC

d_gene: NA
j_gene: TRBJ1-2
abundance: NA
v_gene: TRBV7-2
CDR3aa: CASKDTGRQPYGYTF
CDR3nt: TGTGCCAGCAAAGACACCGGGAGGCAACCCTATGGCTACACCTTC

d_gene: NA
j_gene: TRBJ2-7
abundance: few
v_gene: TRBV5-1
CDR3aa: CASSSGETTRYEQYF
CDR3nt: TGCGCCAGCAGCTCGGGTGAAACGACTCGCTACGAGCAGTACTTC

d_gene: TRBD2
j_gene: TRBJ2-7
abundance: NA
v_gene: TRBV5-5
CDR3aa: CASSLGLAGGYEQYF
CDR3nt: TGTGCCAGCAGCTTGGGACTAGCGGGAGGGTACGAGCAGTACTTC

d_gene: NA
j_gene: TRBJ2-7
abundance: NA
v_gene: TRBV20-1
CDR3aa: CSARDLDEQYF
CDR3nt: TGCAGTGCTAGAGATCTTGACGAGCAGTACTTC

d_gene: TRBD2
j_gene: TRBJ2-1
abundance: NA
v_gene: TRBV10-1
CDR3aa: CATSRLAGGSNEQFF
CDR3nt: TGCGCCACCTCCCGACTAGCGGGGGGGTCCAATGAGCAGTTCTTC

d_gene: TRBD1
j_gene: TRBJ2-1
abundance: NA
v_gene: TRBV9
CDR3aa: CASSAHAGTGSYNEQFF
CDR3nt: TGTGCCAGCAGCGCCCACGCCGGGACAGGCTCCTACAATGAGCAGTTCTTC

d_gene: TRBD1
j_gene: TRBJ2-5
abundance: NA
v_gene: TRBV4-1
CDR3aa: CASSYGTGTETQYF
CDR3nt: TGCGCCAGCAGCTACGGGACAGGGACGGAGACCCAGTACTTC

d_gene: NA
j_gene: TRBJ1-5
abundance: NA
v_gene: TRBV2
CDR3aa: CASSETGVPQHF
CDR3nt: TGTGCCAGCAGTGAGACCGGGGTGCCCCAGCATTTT

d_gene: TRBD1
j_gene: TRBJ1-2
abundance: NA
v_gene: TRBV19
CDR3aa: CASSKGTGANYGYTF
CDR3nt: TGTGCCAGTAGTAAGGGGACAGGAGCAAACTATGGCTACACCTTC

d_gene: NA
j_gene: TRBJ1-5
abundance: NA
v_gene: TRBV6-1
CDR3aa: CASSATHRGNQPQHF
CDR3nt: TGTGCCAGCAGTGCTACCCACAGGGGCAATCAGCCCCAGCATTTT

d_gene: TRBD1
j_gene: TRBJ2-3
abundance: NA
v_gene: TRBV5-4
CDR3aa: CASSSGQPLGTDTQYF
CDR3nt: TGTGCCAGCAGCTCGGGACAGCCACTTGGCACAGATACGCAGTATTTT

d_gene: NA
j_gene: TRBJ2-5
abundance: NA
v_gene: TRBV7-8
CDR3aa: CASRSNRVGEETQYF
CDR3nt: TGTGCCAGCAGGTCCAACAGGGTGGGAGAGGAGACCCAGTACTTC

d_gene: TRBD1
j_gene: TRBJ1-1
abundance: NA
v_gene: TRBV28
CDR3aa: CASSLRGITGGVGTEAFF
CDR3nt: TGTGCCAGCAGTTTGCGTGGGATTACAGGGGGCGTGGGCACTGAAGCTTTCTTT

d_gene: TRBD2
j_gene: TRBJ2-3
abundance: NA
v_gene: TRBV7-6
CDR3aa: CASSPGTSGRAPLAPPYTQYF
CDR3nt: TGTGCCAGCAGCCCAGGGACTAGCGGGAGGGCCCCCTTAGCCCCACCTTATACGCAGTATTTT

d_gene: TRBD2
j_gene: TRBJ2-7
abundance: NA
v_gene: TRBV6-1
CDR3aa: CASSTSDEQYF
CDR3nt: TGTGCCAGCTCGACTAGCGACGAGCAGTACTTC

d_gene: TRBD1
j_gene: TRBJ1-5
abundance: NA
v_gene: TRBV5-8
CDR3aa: CASGFLTGGDQPQHF
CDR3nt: TGTGCCAGCGGGTTTCTGACAGGGGGGGATCAGCCCCAGCATTTT

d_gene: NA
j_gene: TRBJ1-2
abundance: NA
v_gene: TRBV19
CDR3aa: CASTRNGGDGYTF
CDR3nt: TGTGCCAGTACTAGGAATGGAGGGGACGGCTACACCTTC

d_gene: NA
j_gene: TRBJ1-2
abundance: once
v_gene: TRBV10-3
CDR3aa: CATTTGTSYGYTF
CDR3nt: TGTGCCACAACAACCGGGACTAGTTATGGCTACACCTTC

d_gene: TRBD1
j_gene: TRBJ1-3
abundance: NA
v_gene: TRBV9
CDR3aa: CASSVGDRYSGNTIYF
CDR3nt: TGTGCCAGCAGCGTAGGGGACAGGTACTCTGGAAACACCATATATTTT

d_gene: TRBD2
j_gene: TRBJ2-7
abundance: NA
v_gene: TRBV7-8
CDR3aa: CASSISTSAYEQYF
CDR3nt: TGTGCCAGCAGCATCTCGACTAGCGCCTACGAGCAGTACTTC

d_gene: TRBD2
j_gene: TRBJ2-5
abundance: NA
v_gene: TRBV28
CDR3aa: CASRPASAGEETQYF
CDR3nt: TGTGCCAGCAGGCCCGCTTCAGCGGGAGAAGAGACCCAGTACTTC

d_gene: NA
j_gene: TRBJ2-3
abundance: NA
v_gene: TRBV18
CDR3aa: CASSPRGGEAGLNTQYF
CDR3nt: TGTGCCAGCTCACCTAGGGGCGGCGAGGCAGGACTAAATACGCAGTATTTT

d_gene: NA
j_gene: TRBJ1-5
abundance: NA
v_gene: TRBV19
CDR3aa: CASSTGSGQPQHF
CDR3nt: TGTGCCAGTAGTACAGGGTCAGGTCAGCCCCAGCATTTT

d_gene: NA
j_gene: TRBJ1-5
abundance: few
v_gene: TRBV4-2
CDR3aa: CASSQRSAGQPQHF
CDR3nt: TGTGCCAGCAGCCAAAGAAGTGCGGGCCAGCCCCAGCATTTT

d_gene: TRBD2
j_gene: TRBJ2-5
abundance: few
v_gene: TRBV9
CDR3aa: CASSVGDSSGSEETQYF
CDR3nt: TGTGCCAGCAGCGTAGGAGATTCTAGCGGGAGCGAAGAGACCCAGTACTTC

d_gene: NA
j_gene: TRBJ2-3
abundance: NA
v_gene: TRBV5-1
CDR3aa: CASSPQPDLNTDTQYF
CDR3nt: TGCGCCAGCAGCCCCCAACCGGACTTGAACACAGATACGCAGTATTTT

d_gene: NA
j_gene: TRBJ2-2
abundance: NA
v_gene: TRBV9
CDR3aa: CASSVSENTGELFF
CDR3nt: TGTGCCAGCAGCGTGTCAGAAAACACCGGGGAGCTGTTTTTT

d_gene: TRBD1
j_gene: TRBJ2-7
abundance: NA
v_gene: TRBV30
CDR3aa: CAWSVYGTGARSEQYF
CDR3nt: TGTGCCTGGAGTGTCTACGGGACAGGGGCGAGGTCCGAGCAGTACTTC

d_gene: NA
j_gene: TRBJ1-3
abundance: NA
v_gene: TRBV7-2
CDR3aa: CASSLNSFSGNTIYF
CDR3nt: TGCGCCAGCAGCTTGAACAGTTTCTCTGGAAACACCATATATTTT

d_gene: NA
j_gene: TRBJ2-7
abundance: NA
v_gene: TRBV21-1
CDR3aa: CASSKEGTGRSYEQYF
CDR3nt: TGTGCCAGCAGCAAAGAGGGGACAGGGAGGTCCTACGAGCAGTACTTC

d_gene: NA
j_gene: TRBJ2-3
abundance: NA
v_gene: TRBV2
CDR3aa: CASRTEASTDTQYF
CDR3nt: TGTGCCAGCCGGACAGAAGCTAGCACAGATACGCAGTATTTT

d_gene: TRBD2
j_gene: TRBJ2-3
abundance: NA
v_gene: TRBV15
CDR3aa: CATRWGTGGTDTQYF
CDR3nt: TGTGCCACCAGATGGGGGACGGGAGGTACAGATACGCAGTATTTT

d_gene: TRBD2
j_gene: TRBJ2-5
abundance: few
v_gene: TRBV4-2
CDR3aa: CASSQRLAGEETQYF
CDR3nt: TGTGCCAGCAGCCAAAGACTAGCGGGGGAAGAGACCCAGTACTTC

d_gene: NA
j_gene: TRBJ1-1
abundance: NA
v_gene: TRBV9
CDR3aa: CASSADGQPWTEAFF
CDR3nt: TGTGCCAGCAGCGCGGATGGACAGCCGTGGACTGAAGCTTTCTTT

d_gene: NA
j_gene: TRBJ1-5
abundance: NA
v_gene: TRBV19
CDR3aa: CASSIGVRQPQHF
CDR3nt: TGTGCCAGTAGTATAGGAGTCCGGCAGCCCCAGCATTTT

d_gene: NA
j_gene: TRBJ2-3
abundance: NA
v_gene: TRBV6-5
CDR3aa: CAVGGWSTDTQYF
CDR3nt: TGTGCCGTCGGGGGATGGAGCACAGATACGCAGTATTTT

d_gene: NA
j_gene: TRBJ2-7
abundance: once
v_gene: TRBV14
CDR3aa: CASSQDIGAWREQYF
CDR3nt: TGTGCCAGCAGCCAAGATATCGGAGCCTGGCGGGAGCAGTACTTC

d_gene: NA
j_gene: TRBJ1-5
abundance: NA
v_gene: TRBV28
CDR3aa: CASSWTQGAQPQHF
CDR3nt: TGTGCCAGCAGTTGGACACAGGGTGCCCAGCCCCAGCATTTT

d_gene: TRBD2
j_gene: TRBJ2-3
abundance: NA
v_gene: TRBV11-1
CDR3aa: CASSRGLAGSTDTQYF
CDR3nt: TGTGCCAGCAGCAGAGGACTAGCGGGAAGCACAGATACGCAGTATTTT

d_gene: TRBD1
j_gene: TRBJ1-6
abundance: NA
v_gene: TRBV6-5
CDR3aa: CASSSRQGGGSPLHF
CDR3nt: TGTGCCAGCAGTTCACGACAGGGTGGGGGTTCACCCCTCCACTTT

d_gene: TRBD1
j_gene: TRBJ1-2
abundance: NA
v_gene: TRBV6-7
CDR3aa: CASRTDRAPNYGYTF
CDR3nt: TGTGCCAGCAGGACAGACAGGGCGCCAAACTATGGCTACACCTTC

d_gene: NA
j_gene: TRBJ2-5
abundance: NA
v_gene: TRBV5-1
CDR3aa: CASSLGTTNHQETQYF
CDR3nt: TGCGCCAGCAGCTTGGGGACAACGAATCACCAAGAGACCCAGTACTTC